A selection of T cell receptor beta chains follows, all from one sample in a study of T-cell memory formation after mild COVID-19. TCRdb passed the 5' RACE reads through MiXCR, listing each CDR3 protein once. Counted here are almost 550,000 distinct CDR3 sequences, roughly 22% occurring once; the ten biggest clones make up roughly an eighth. The source material was PBMCs or a T cell subset sorted from them (not recorded which). The receptors were gathered from an adult woman who had mild COVID-19 (a few samples of this study predate the infection). Cell type and time point are not known. The CDR3 runs from the conserved cysteine through the conserved F or W. D genes are given only for firm matches.

CDR3aa	d_gene	j_gene	v_gene
CASSQTGAGETQYF	TRBD1	TRBJ2-5	TRBV12-3/TRBV12-4
CASRLAGSGRNIQYF	TRBD2	TRBJ2-4	TRBV6-2/TRBV6-3
CASSLAQTTRNQPQHF	NA	TRBJ1-5	TRBV12-3/TRBV12-4
CASSERTSGRREQYF	TRBD2	TRBJ2-7	TRBV2
CASSIQGALAHEQYF	TRBD1	TRBJ2-7	TRBV27
CASSSRTEPNTGELFF	NA	TRBJ2-2	TRBV12-3/TRBV12-4
CASSPLAGIYNEQFF	TRBD2	TRBJ2-1	TRBV7-3
CASSPGHPGRGYGYTF	NA	TRBJ1-2	TRBV27
CASGRGAGHIMNTEAFF	NA	TRBJ1-1	TRBV12-5
CASSLGEGSPLHF	NA	TRBJ1-6	TRBV2
CASSSLGQAIPVEQYF	TRBD1	TRBJ2-7	TRBV5-6
CAWGQRFYEQYF	NA	TRBJ2-7	TRBV30